This TCR beta chain was profiled in a study of shared clonotypes between healthy human individuals. Broader study findings: Clonotypes shared by all four sorted-subset donors had higher generation probabilities than non-shared clonotypes. A generally larger estimated richness was seen in naive subsets than in memory subsets.

Profiling relied on immunoSEQ multiplex PCR, and the TCRdb table lists in-frame clones only, not all of them. Of some 2.1 million clones listed, roughly 94% are singletons. In the case of this clone: Its target is not known.

The sequenced sample consisted of naive CD4+ T cells sorted from blood. Stated subset: CD45RA+ positively selected. This sequence originates from a man between 18 and 29 years old in good health.

CDR3 sequence: CASMRVGAGELFF. Here the CDR3 DNA reads TGTGCCAGCATGAGGGTAGGGGCCGGGGAGCTGTTTTTT. The chain has TRBV6-1 and TRBJ2-2; D may correspond to TRBD1 or TRBD2 (5 bases each). Trimming removed 7 bases at V and 6 bases at J, with 12 bases between. Germline assignment: CDR1 MNHNS and CDR2 SASEGT. This CDR3 is built from 13 residues.